This TCR beta chain was profiled in a study of OX40 agonist ivuxolimab in advanced cancers. Across the study: Prior anti-PD-1, anti-PD-L1 or anti-CTLA-4 therapy did not bar entry, and about 38% had some.

The V end lost 4 bases, the J end lost 2 bases, and 10 bases lay between the germline ends. CDR3 length equals 15 residues. Germline CDR1 reads SGDLS; CDR2 reads YYNGEE. In its sample, this clone was seen once. Some clones are missing from TCRdb's copy, which holds only in-frame ones; the method was immunoSEQ multiplex PCR. This sample yields about 79,000 clones, of which 81% are seen a single time; about 4.9% belongs to the top ten. This rearrangement joins TRBV9 to TRBJ2-6; no reliable D call. The clonotype comes from an adult with an advanced solid tumor such as melanoma, head and neck, liver or kidney cancer. This material consisted of CD4+ or CD8+ T cells sorted from blood, taken in a trial of the OX40 agonist ivuxolimab. CDR3 sequence reads: CASSHLGTGANVLTF. In DNA form, the CDR3 reads TGTGCCAGCAGCCATCTGGGAACTGGGGCCAACGTCCTGACTTTC.